Listed here are 21 T cell receptor beta chains from one sample, sequenced in a study of blood T cells in healthy people across ages. A sample-barcoded 5' primer and a J-beta primer mix were used in a second PCR of roughly 7 to 11 cycles. One entry per CDR3 protein results from TCRdb running MiXCR on the 5' RACE reads. The sample includes some 700,000 distinct CDR3 sequences, roughly 44% of them seen just once. Source material: blood. The receptors were gathered from an older woman in good health.

This clonotype was seen a few times. This chain uses TRBV3-1 with TRBJ2-1; D perhaps matches TRBD2 (5 bases). The CDR3 runs 14 residues. V lost 1 base to trimming and J lost 4 bases, with 8 bases between them. The germline V gene encodes CDR1 LGHDT and CDR2 YNNKEL (reference sequence). The CDR3 sequence: CASSQGRIYNEQFF. Here the CDR3 DNA reads TGTGCCAGCAGCCAAGGGAGGATTTACAATGAGCAGTTCTTC.

This clonotype was seen a few times. The genes are TRBV29-1 and TRBJ2-1; D possibly corresponds to TRBD2 (6 bases). Trimming left V 7 bases short and J 0 bases short, with 16 bases between. The CDR3 runs 15 residues. Germline-derived CDR1 and CDR2 are SQVTM and ANQGSEA. CDR3 sequence reads: CSGELAGPSYNEQFF. The CDR3 coding sequence is TGCAGCGGTGAGCTGGCGGGACCCTCCTACAATGAGCAGTTCTTC.

This clonotype was counted at least ten times. The chain links TRBV24-1 to TRBJ2-5; D unresolved. CDR1 is KGHDR, CDR2 SFDVKD, per germline. This CDR3 has 13 amino acids. Trimming removed 7 bases from V and 0 bases from J, with 8 bases in between. The CDR3 is CATSATNQETQYF. CDR3 nucleotides: TGTGCCACCAGCGCGACCAACCAAGAGACCCAGTACTTC.

Many counts were recorded for this clonotype. CDR3 DNA: TGCAGCGTTGGGGCCCAAAGCTACAATGAGCAGTTCTTC. Protein sequence: CSVGAQSYNEQFF. The J gene is TRBJ2-1, the V gene TRBV29-1, with unresolved D. Between the trimmed V and J ends, which lost 4 bases and 3 bases, there was a span of 10 bases. CDR1 SQVTM and CDR2 ANQGSEA come from the germline V gene. The length of the CDR3 is 13 residues.

This clonotype has more than one count but fewer than ten. The V call is TRBV10-1, the J call TRBJ2-7, with 11 bases lining up with TRBD2. After removal of 6 bases from V and 10 bases from J, the junction contained 8 bases not matched to a gene. Germline lookup yields CDR1 WNHNN and CDR2 SYGVQD (reference sequence). The CDR3 is 13 residues long. CDR3 nucleotides: TGCGCCAGCAGCGAAACTAGCGGGGGAAACCAGTACTTC. Its protein product is CASSETSGGNQYF.

This clonotype was recorded a few times. The chain carries TRBV4-2 and TRBJ1-2; D is ambiguous. The CDR3 spans 14 residues. Germline lookup yields CDR1 LGHNA and CDR2 YNFKEQ. V lost 0 bases and J 4 bases, leaving 9 bases between the germline ends. The CDR3 DNA follows: TGTGCCAGCAGCCAAGATAGGAGGTCCTATGGCTACACCTTC. Translating gives CASSQDRRSYGYTF.

This chain links TRBV6-1 with TRBJ2-7, with 9 bases aligning to TRBD1. This CDR3 region has 13 residues. The V and J ends lost 7 bases and 4 bases, in that order; junction bases with no gene match: 5. Germline assignment: CDR1 MNHNS and CDR2 SASEGT. The CDR3 DNA reads TGTGCCAGCAACCCGGGACAGGGTTACGAGCAGTACTTC. Its translation: CASNPGQGYEQYF.

This chain links TRBV14 with TRBJ2-7; 8 bases line up with TRBD2. Losses at the gene ends were 3 bases for V and 3 bases for J; bases not matched to a gene: 4. This CDR3 comprises 14 residues. The V gene's germline CDR1 is SGHDN and CDR2 FVKESK. The CDR3 reads CASSQIAGSYEQYF. The CDR3 DNA reads TGTGCCAGCAGCCAGATAGCGGGGAGCTACGAGCAGTACTTC.

The chain is built from TRBV2 and TRBJ1-5, with D hard to call. CDR3 length: 12 residues. CDR1 is SNHLY and CDR2 is FYNNEI in the germline V gene. V lost 3 bases and J lost 6, with 6 bases in between. The CDR3 DNA sequence: TGTGCCAGCAGTGATTGGCCTCAGCCCCAGCATTTT. Translated: CASSDWPQPQHF. Full variable domain (remainder filled in from reference TRBV2 and TRBJ1-5): EPEVTQTPSHQVTQMGQEVILRCVPISNHLYFYWYRQILGQKVEFLVSFYNNEISEKSEIFDDQFSVERPDGSNFTLKIRSTKLEDSAMYFCASSDWPQPQHFGDGTRLSIL.

The chain combines TRBV5-1 with TRBJ2-7, with 9 bases identical to TRBD2. The DNA end is more similar to TRBJ2-5, so the J call may be wrong. Per germline, CDR1 SGHRS and CDR2 YFSETQ. The CDR3 has 17 residues. CDR3 region: CASSLEGTSGYFETQYF. The CDR3 DNA reads as TGCGCCAGCAGCTTGGAGGGTACTAGCGGGTACTTTGAGACCCAGTACTTC.

This clonotype was seen a handful of times. The chain carries TRBV20-1 and TRBJ2-1; 11 bases line up with TRBD2. The CDR3 is made up of 17 amino acids. J gave up 5 bases and V 4 bases, and 13 bases lay outside the gene matches. CDR1 and CDR2 (germline): DFQATT, SNEGSKA (reference sequence). The DNA of the CDR3 is TGCAGTGCTACTCCACTCGCGACTAGCGGGGTCAACAATGAGCAGTTCTTC. Amino acids: CSATPLATSGVNNEQFF.

The V and J genes are TRBV27 and TRBJ1-6; D gene uncertain. From germline, CDR1 is MNHEY and CDR2 SMNVEV (reference sequence). This CDR3 region has 15 residues. The V end lost 8 bases, the J end lost 0 bases, and 11 bases lay between the germline ends. The CDR3 DNA is TGTGCCAGCTCCCCTGAGAGCTCCTATAATTCACCCCTCCACTTT. It translates to CASSPESSYNSPLHF.

The rearrangement joins TRBV20-1 to TRBJ1-5, with D possibly being TRBD1 (5 bases). The length of the CDR3 is 14 residues. V shed 0 bases and J shed 3 bases, with 9 bases lying between them. Germline loops: CDR1 DFQATT, CDR2 SNEGSKA (reference sequence). CDR3 loop: CSARDGGFNQPQHF. In DNA form, the CDR3 reads TGCAGTGCTAGAGATGGGGGTTTCAATCAGCCCCAGCATTTT.

The V call is TRBV2, the J call TRBJ2-7, with D perhaps TRBD2 (5 bases). The CDR3 is made up of 12 amino acids. Per germline, CDR1 SNHLY and CDR2 FYNNEI. V lost 7 bases to trimming and J lost 7 bases, with 14 bases between them. CDR3: CASKGDGNEQYF. DNA of the CDR3: TGTGCCAGCAAGGGAGACGGCAATGAGCAGTACTTC. Full variable domain (rest looked up from reference TRBV2 and TRBJ2-7): EPEVTQTPSHQVTQMGQEVILRCVPISNHLYFYWYRQILGQKVEFLVSFYNNEISEKSEIFDDQFSVERPDGSNFTLKIRSTKLEDSAMYFCASKGDGNEQYFGPGTRLTVT.

There are a few counts of this clonotype. The chain employs TRBV3-1 and TRBJ2-1; 8 nucleotides line up with TRBD2. The end of the DNA is better explained by TRBJ2-7, so the J call may be wrong. This CDR3 contains 13 residues. The V gene's germline CDR1 is LGHDT and CDR2 YNNKEL (reference sequence). As DNA, the CDR3 is TGTGCCAGCAGCCTGACTAGCGACAATGAGCAGTACTTC. Translating gives CASSLTSDNEQYF.

The V call is TRBV20-1, the J call TRBJ1-4, with a weak D call TRBD1 (6 bases). Per the germline V gene, CDR1 is DFQATT and CDR2 is SNEGSKA (reference sequence). CDR3 length: 14 residues. V was trimmed by 4 bases and J by 7 bases, leaving 16 bases between them. The CDR3 DNA is TGCAGTGCTATGGGTGCAGGGGACCGTGAAAAACTGTTTTTT. Amino acid sequence: CSAMGAGDREKLFF.

The chain combines TRBV6-1 with TRBJ2-5; perhaps TRBD2 as D (5 bases). Germline CDR1 and CDR2: MNHNS and SASEGT. This CDR3 has 18 amino acids. Trimming removed 6 bases at V and 5 bases at J, with 28 bases between. This CDR3 reads CASSRKVRGYVGPETQYF. The CDR3 bases are TGTGCCAGCAGCCGAAAGGTTCGGGGATATGTGGGCCCGGAGACCCAGTACTTC.

This clonotype has just one count. The chain carries TRBV10-3 and TRBJ2-7; no reliable D call. Germline V gene data show CDR1 as ENHRY and CDR2 as SYGVKD. The CDR3 is 12 residues long. V was clipped by 2 bases and J by 7 bases, with 9 bases between them. Here the CDR3 DNA reads TGTGCCATCAGTGAGCCCCCTGGAGAGCAGTACTTC. Translation: CAISEPPGEQYF.

J is TRBJ2-5 and V is TRBV20-1; D remains unclear. The germline CDR1 and CDR2 sequences are DFQATT and SNEGSKA (reference sequence). This CDR3 contains 14 residues. V gave up 4 bases and J gave up 11 bases, with 23 bases separating them. The CDR3 loop is CSAIRTLNNYEQYF. The CDR3 DNA follows: TGCAGTGCTATCCGGACCCTGAACAACTATGAGCAGTACTTC.

CDR3 region: CAWSVLRVNLAKNIQYF. CDR3 DNA sequence: TGTGCCTGGAGTGTACTGCGGGTTAACCTAGCCAAAAACATTCAGTACTTC. The chain carries TRBV30 and TRBJ2-4; tentatively, D is TRBD2 (5 bases). The CDR3 sequence is 17 residues long. Germline values: CDR1 GTSNPN, CDR2 SVGIG (reference sequence). Trimming left V 0 bases short and J 0 bases short, with 15 bases between.

The chain carries TRBV20-1 and TRBJ2-1; D is unresolved. The V end was cut by 8 bases, the J end by 7 bases, with 12 bases between. CDR1 is DFQATT, CDR2 SNEGSKA, per germline (reference sequence). The CDR3 has 11 residues. The CDR3 DNA is TGCAGTTCATATAGGAGAAATGAGCAGTTCTTC. It translates to CSSYRRNEQFF.